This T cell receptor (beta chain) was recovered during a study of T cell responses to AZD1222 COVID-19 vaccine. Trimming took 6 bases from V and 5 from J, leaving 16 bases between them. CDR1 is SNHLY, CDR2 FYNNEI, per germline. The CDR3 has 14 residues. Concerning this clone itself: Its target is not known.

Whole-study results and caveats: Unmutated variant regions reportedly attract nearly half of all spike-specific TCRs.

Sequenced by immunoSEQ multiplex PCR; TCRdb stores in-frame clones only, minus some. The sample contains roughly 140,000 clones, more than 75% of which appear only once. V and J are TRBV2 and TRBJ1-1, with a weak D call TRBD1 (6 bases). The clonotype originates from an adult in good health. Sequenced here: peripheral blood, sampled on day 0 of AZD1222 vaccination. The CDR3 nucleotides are TGTGCCAGCAGCGCTGGGACACAGAAGACTGAAGCTTTCTTT. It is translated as CASSAGTQKTEAFF.